This T cell receptor (beta chain) is from a study of T cell responses to AZD1222 COVID-19 vaccine. Using immunoSEQ multiplex PCR, the repertoire was profiled, and TCRdb retains in-frame clones only, with some absent. The table lists over 130,000 clones, about 88% of them singletons. Concerning this clone: Its antigen remains unknown.

The study's findings and limits: Mapped onto spike, vaccine-associated CD4 TCRs spanned it and were dominant at 160-218 and 743-854.

The source is an adult in good health. Specimen: peripheral blood, collected on day 0 of AZD1222 vaccination.

This chain's CDR3 is CASSSRTSGRGQTQYF. CDR3 coding DNA: TGTGCCAGTAGTTCACGGACTAGCGGGAGGGGACAGACCCAGTACTTC. The chain joins TRBV19 to TRBJ2-5; 15 nucleotides line up with TRBD2. This CDR3 is 16 amino acids long. The ends lost 5 bases at V and 6 bases at J; junction bases unmatched: 7. Germline CDR1 is LNHDA and CDR2 is SQIVND (reference sequence).